These 17 T cell receptor beta chains share one sample of origin, sequenced in a study of metastatic and nonmetastatic thyroid tumors. No treatment had been given to any patient before thyroid surgery. Via MiXCR, TCRdb re-called the PCR reads. The sample includes roughly 81,000 clones, 8.6% seen only once; the top ten take roughly 10%. Sequencing was performed on blood. The origin of the receptors is a female donor with papillary thyroid cancer or a benign thyroid nodule (not recorded which). Some clones in this sample may be carry-over from other donors' samples.

Ten or more counts support this clone. The gene calls are TRBV3-1 and TRBJ1-1; D may be TRBD1 (6 bases). Trimming removed 3 bases at V and 0 bases at J, with 11 bases between. CDR1 and CDR2 (germline): LGHDT, YNNKEL (reference sequence). There are 15 residues in the CDR3. The chain's CDR3 is CASSHRTVMNTEAFF. CDR3 bases: TGTGCCAGCAGCCATCGGACAGTCATGAACACTGAAGCTTTCTTT.

This clone was found a few times. The J gene is TRBJ2-1, the V gene TRBV3-1, with TRBD2 matching 7 bases. Per the germline V gene, CDR1 is LGHDT and CDR2 is YNNKEL (reference sequence). This CDR3 comprises 18 residues. V trimming: 3 bases; J trimming: 0 bases; junction bases outside the gene matches: 11. CDR3 loop: CASSHRGRGVYSYNEQFF. CDR3 sequence (DNA): TGTGCCAGCAGCCATAGAGGTCGGGGGGTCTACTCCTACAATGAGCAGTTCTTC.

This clone was seen a few times. With a much larger clone just one base away, this may be a read error. The V call is TRBV10-3, the J call TRBJ1-6; D remains unclear. There are 15 residues in the CDR3. CDR1 is ENHRY, CDR2 SYGVKD, per germline. The CDR3 protein is CATTALSNSNSPLYF. The DNA for the CDR3 is TGTGCCACCACGGCGCTTTCCAATTCCAATTCACCCCTCTACTTT.

This clone was recorded at least ten times. The chain joins TRBV6-1 to TRBJ1-2; the D is unclear. The germline V gene encodes CDR1 MNHNS and CDR2 SASEGT. The CDR3 has 15 amino acids. Trimming stripped 6 bases from V and 0 bases from J, with 14 bases between. This CDR3 reads CASSDVRGANYGYTF. CDR3 nucleotide sequence: TGTGCCAGCAGCGACGTGCGGGGAGCTAACTATGGCTACACCTTC.

This clone was picked up a small number of times. Being one base from a much bigger clone, this may be a read error. The V call is TRBV6-5, the J call TRBJ2-3; D is uncertain. The CDR3 is made up of 17 amino acids. Trimming shortened V by 5 bases and J by 3 bases, and 21 bases separated the two germline ends. CDR1 MNHEY and CDR2 SVGAGI come from the germline V gene. The CDR3 protein is CASSPRSSIAGTDTQYF. In DNA, the CDR3 is TGTGCCAGCAGTCCACGTTCGAGTATAGCTGGTACAGATACGCAGTATTTT.

This clone was seen at least ten times. V usage is TRBV19 and J usage is TRBJ1-5, with a tentative D call TRBD1 (5 bases). The CDR3 totals 17 residues. V was trimmed by 0 bases and J by 0 bases, leaving 12 bases between them. The germline V gene encodes CDR1 LNHDA and CDR2 SQIVND (reference sequence). The CDR3 DNA reads as TGTGCCAGTAGTATAGATCGGGGCAGGAGTAGCAATCAGCCCCAGCATTTT. Translated, it gives CASSIDRGRSSNQPQHF.

This clone was picked up a small number of times. This chain connects TRBV27 to TRBJ1-2; perhaps TRBD1 as D (5 bases). The ends were cut back, 7 bases at V and 5 bases at J, with 17 bases in the middle. In germline, CDR1 is MNHEY, CDR2 SMNVEV (reference sequence). The CDR3 is made up of 14 amino acids. The CDR3 DNA sequence: TGTGCCAGCACCTCGCGGCAGGGAGATTATGGCTACACCTTC. Protein: CASTSRQGDYGYTF.

Many counts were recorded for this clone. The chain recombines TRBV20-1 with TRBJ2-7; D is undetermined. Per germline, CDR1 DFQATT and CDR2 SNEGSKA (reference sequence). The CDR3 is 13 amino acids. V was pared by 4 bases and J by 2 bases, with 12 bases between. This CDR3 reads CSANKGAAYEQYF. In nucleotides, the CDR3 is TGCAGTGCTAATAAGGGTGCCGCCTACGAGCAGTACTTC.

This clone came up many times. The chain combines TRBV3-1 with TRBJ1-6; 8 bases map to TRBD1. With V trimmed by 5 bases and J by 8 bases, 5 bases remained unmatched. Germline values: CDR1 LGHDT, CDR2 YNNKEL (reference sequence). The CDR3 contains 14 residues. CDR3 sequence: CASSGQGRDSPLHF. The DNA for the CDR3 is TGTGCCAGCAGCGGACAGGGCAGGGATTCACCCCTCCACTTT.

This clone came up many times. The chain couples TRBV20-1 to TRBJ1-4; tentative D call: TRBD1 (5 bases). Trimming left V 6 bases short and J 0 bases short, with 8 bases between. Germline-derived CDR1 and CDR2 are DFQATT and SNEGSKA (reference sequence). The CDR3 has 13 amino acids. The CDR3 DNA sequence: TGCAGTGCCCTGACAGCAACTAATGAAAAACTGTTTTTT. Translated, it gives CSALTATNEKLFF.

This clone was detected a few times. V gene TRBV10-3 combines with J gene TRBJ1-2, with D unresolved. Between the trimmed V and J ends, which lost 4 bases and 7 bases, there was a span of 13 bases. Germline CDR1 ENHRY, CDR2 SYGVKD. This CDR3 is 13 amino acids long. CDR3 in DNA: TGTGCCATCAGTGGGGAGCCGGGGAGTGGCTACACCTTC. Its protein is CAISGEPGSGYTF.

Many counts were recorded for this clone. The genes are TRBV20-1 and TRBJ2-2; TRBD2 matches at 8 bases. Per the germline V gene, CDR1 is DFQATT and CDR2 is SNEGSKA (reference sequence). CDR3 size: 13 residues. V shed 6 bases, J shed 7 bases, and the junction held 7 bases outside the gene matches. The CDR3 loop is CSAPGAGGGELFF. CDR3 coding DNA: TGCAGTGCCCCGGGTGCGGGAGGCGGGGAGCTGTTTTTT.

This clone has at least ten counts. The rearrangement links TRBV18 to TRBJ1-5, with TRBD1 matching 8 bases. The germline CDR1 and CDR2 sequences are KGHSH and LQKENI. The CDR3 contains 16 residues. J gave up 0 bases and V 4 bases, and 5 bases lay outside the gene matches. This chain's CDR3 is CASSRSTGDSNQPQHF. In DNA, the CDR3 is TGTGCCAGCTCACGTTCGACAGGGGATAGCAATCAGCCCCAGCATTTT.

The sample holds many counts of this clone. The chain joins TRBV3-1 to TRBJ2-2, with D maybe TRBD1 (6 bases). This CDR3 has 13 residues. Germline CDR1 reads LGHDT; CDR2 reads YNNKEL (reference sequence). V lost 2 bases to trimming and J lost 5 bases, with 6 bases between them. Here the CDR3 DNA reads TGTGCCAGCAGCCAACAGGGGACCGGGGAGCTGTTTTTT. Its protein is CASSQQGTGELFF. The whole variable domain, remainder taken from reference TRBV3-1 and TRBJ2-2, is DTAVSQTPKYLVTQMGNDKSIKCEQNLGHDTMYWYKQDSKKFLKIMFSYNNKELIINETVPNRFSPKSPDKAHLNLHINSLELGDSAVYFCASSQQGTGELFFGEGSRLTVL.

This clone has a count of ten or more. The chain employs TRBV6-1 and TRBJ2-2; 7 nucleotides match TRBD1. V lost 2 bases and J lost 1; bases outside the gene matches: 1. The CDR3 loop spans 15 amino acids. The germline V gene has CDR1 MNHNS and CDR2 SASEGT. The chain's CDR3 is CASSEWTGNTGELFF. The CDR3 DNA reads TGTGCCAGCAGTGAATGGACAGGGAACACCGGGGAGCTGTTTTTT.

As for this clone: A much more abundant neighbour one base away suggests this may be a read error. V gene TRBV20-1 combines with J gene TRBJ2-5; D gene ambiguous. From germline, CDR1 is DFQATT and CDR2 SNEGSKA (reference sequence). This CDR3 comprises 12 residues. With 6 bases removed from V and 5 bases from J, the gap between germline ends came to 13 bases. The CDR3 sequence is CSAAPGRETQYF. CDR3 nucleotide sequence: TGCAGTGCCGCGCCAGGCAGGGAGACCCAGTACTTC.

For this clone: It may be a read error: a sequence one base away is much more abundant. J is TRBJ2-6 and V is TRBV10-2; no definite D call. Germline assignment: CDR1 WSHSY and CDR2 SAAADI. This CDR3 spans 16 amino acids. As DNA, the CDR3 is TGCGCCAGCAGCAATGGGTTTAACTCTGGGTCCAACGTCCTGACTTTC. Its protein product is CASSNGFNSGSNVLTF.